This T cell receptor beta chain was recovered during a study of cytomegalovirus exposure and HLA in healthy donors. Study-level findings and limits: TCR beta sequences numbering about 17,000 were associated with HLA alleles at 0.05 false discovery rate in a later analysis.

Comments on this clone: What it binds is not known.

The V gene end was trimmed by 3 bases and the J gene end by 4 bases; junction bases not matched to a gene: 6. The CDR3 sequence is 15 residues long. Germline CDR1 SGHTA, CDR2 FQGNSA. The PCR used 60 Vbeta and 13 Jbeta primers. Profiling relied on immunoSEQ multiplex PCR, and the TCRdb table lists in-frame clones only, not all of them. The sample gives more than 140,000 clones, about 75% of which show up once; about 0.66% is in the top ten. The clonotype was recovered from a male donor in good health and CMV-seronegative. Sequencing used PBMCs. The rearrangement links TRBV7-2 to TRBJ1-2, with 9 bases that match TRBD1. CDR3 amino acids: CASSFGTGPRYGYTF. CDR3 DNA: TGTGCCAGCAGCTTCGGGACAGGGCCTCGCTATGGCTACACCTTC.